Below, 30 T cell receptor beta chains from the same sample are listed, as sequenced in a study of Ad26.COV2.S vaccination and SARS-CoV-2 variants. The treatment here: 19 received Ad26.COV2.S at low or high dose, single or two shots; several received placebo; per-sample allocation not given. On day 63 after the first injection, vaccine and placebo recipients gave samples. Assay: immunoSEQ multiplex PCR; the TCRdb copy retains only in-frame clones and omits some. The data contain around 400,000 clones, approximately 92% of them seen just once; the ten biggest clones take up about 12%. Specimen: peripheral blood, collected in a trial of Ad26.COV2.S vaccine versus placebo. The receptors were gathered from a person aged 18-65 years who received the Ad26.COV2.S COVID-19 vaccine or a placebo.

The rearrangement uses TRBV7-2 and TRBJ2-3, with 7 bases identical to TRBD2. Looked up from germline, CDR1 is SGHTA and CDR2 is FQGNSA. This CDR3 contains 19 residues. The J segment lost 2 bases and the V segment lost 1 base, leaving 15 bases of the junction unmatched. The CDR3 spells CASSLVTRWEGLNTDTQYF. The CDR3 DNA is TGTGCCAGCAGCTTAGTAACAAGGTGGGAGGGCCTCAACACAGATACGCAGTATTTT. Full variable domain (remainder filled in from reference TRBV7-2 and TRBJ2-3): GAGVSQSPSNKVTEKGKDVELRCDPISGHTALYWYRQSLGQGLEFLIYFQGNSAPDKSGLPSDRFSAERTGGSVSTLTIQRTQQEDSAVYLCASSLVTRWEGLNTDTQYFGPGTRLTVL.

The chain is built from TRBV24-1 and TRBJ2-1, with 10 nucleotides matching TRBD2. The germline V gene encodes CDR1 KGHDR and CDR2 SFDVKD. The CDR3 spans 14 residues. V lost 9 bases to trimming and J lost 7 bases; unmatched junction nucleotides: 8. The CDR3, as DNA: TGTGCCACCCGGACTAGCGGAAACTTGAATGAGCAGTTCTTC. Translating gives CATRTSGNLNEQFF.

The rearrangement joins TRBV6-2 or TRBV6-3 to TRBJ2-3; D call uncertain. This CDR3 contains 14 residues. Germline V gene lookup returns CDR1 MNHEY and CDR2 SVGEGT. The V end lost 3 bases, the J end lost 4 bases, and 11 bases lay between the germline ends. As DNA, the CDR3 is TGTGCCAGCAGTTATGACCTCCGACCAGATACGCAGTATTTT. It translates to CASSYDLRPDTQYF.

The V gene is TRBV28, the J gene TRBJ2-4; weak D call: TRBD2 (6 bases). Germline V lookup: CDR1 MDHEN, CDR2 SYDVKM. CDR3 size: 15 residues. V lost 3 bases and J lost 0, with 9 bases in between. CDR3: CASSFQGLAKNIQYF. CDR3 sequence (DNA): TGTGCCAGCAGTTTCCAGGGACTAGCCAAAAACATTCAGTACTTC.

The V call is TRBV6-5, the J call TRBJ1-2; the match to TRBD1 covers 8 bases. J was trimmed by 7 bases and V by 3 bases; bases with no gene match: 10. Germline lookup yields CDR1 MNHEY and CDR2 SVGAGI. This CDR3 is built from 15 residues. The CDR3 DNA reads TGTGCCAGCAGTTATGACGCGCAGGGGGCGTTTGGCTACACCTTC. Its translation is CASSYDAQGAFGYTF.

The chain links TRBV6-5 to TRBJ2-2; no firm D call. Deletions cut 0 bases from V and 12 bases from J, with 17 bases between. This CDR3 has 15 residues. Germline values: CDR1 MNHEY, CDR2 SVGAGI. The CDR3 DNA reads TGTGCCAGCAGTTACTCGAGCTCACAGACCCGAAAGCTGTTTTTT. Translation gives CASSYSSSQTRKLFF.

This chain uses TRBV6-4 with TRBJ2-3; 8 bases are a match to TRBD1. V shed 5 bases and J 4 bases; nucleotides not matched to a gene: 8. Germline V gene lookup returns CDR1 MRHNA and CDR2 SNTAGT. This CDR3 region has 15 residues. CDR3 DNA: TGTGCCAGCAGTTTCCTCGCAGGGGGCGCAGATACGCAGTATTTT. This gives the protein CASSFLAGGADTQYF.

V is TRBV5-6 and J is TRBJ2-5; D is ambiguous. Germline assignment: CDR1 SGHDT and CDR2 YYEEEE. V was clipped by 0 bases and J by 5 bases, with 11 bases between them. The length of the CDR3 is 14 residues. The CDR3 DNA sequence: TGTGCCAGCAGCTTGGTAACCCCAAGGGAGACCCAGTACTTC. As protein: CASSLVTPRETQYF.

As concerns this clone: In the same sample, other DNA sequences code for this CDR3. The chain joins TRBV20-1 to TRBJ2-3; the D gene is possibly TRBD2 (5 bases). There are 11 residues in the CDR3. The ends were cut back, 6 bases at V and 5 bases at J, with 9 bases in the middle. Germline CDR1 DFQATT, CDR2 SNEGSKA (reference sequence). The CDR3 loop reads CSAQLGDTQYF. In nucleotides, the CDR3 is TGCAGTGCCCAACTAGGAGATACGCAGTATTTT.

The chain joins TRBV9 to TRBJ2-5; 9 bases are a match to TRBD2. This CDR3 is 16 amino acids long. Trimming at V came to 0 bases and at J to 0 bases, leaving 3 bases not matched to a gene. The germline V gene has CDR1 SGDLS and CDR2 YYNGEE. The CDR3 spells CASSVESSGNQETQYF. CDR3 DNA: TGTGCCAGCAGCGTAGAGTCTAGCGGGAACCAAGAGACCCAGTACTTC.

This chain uses TRBV6-5 with TRBJ2-1; TRBD1 matches 11 bases. The CDR3 totals 15 residues. The trim removed 6 bases at V and 1 base at J, leaving 2 bases unmatched. Looked up from germline, CDR1 is MNHEY and CDR2 is SVGAGI. The CDR3 bases are TGTGCCAGCAGAGGGACAGGGGGATCCTACAATGAGCAGTTCTTC. Translation: CASRGTGGSYNEQFF.

The V call is TRBV11-3, the J call TRBJ2-1; perhaps TRBD2 as D (5 bases). Trimming shortened V by 0 bases and J by 7 bases, and 13 bases separated the two germline ends. This CDR3 has 15 residues. In germline, CDR1 is SGHNT, CDR2 YENEEA. The CDR3 region has the DNA TGTGCCAGCAGCTTAGAGTCCGTTCGGGGTAATGAGCAGTTCTTC. Protein product: CASSLESVRGNEQFF.

This clone occurred once. The rearrangement joins TRBV11-3 to TRBJ2-7; no clear D. Trimming removed 0 bases from V and 3 bases from J, with 18 bases in between. Germline V CDR1 and CDR2: SGHNT, YENEEA. CDR3 size: 17 residues. CDR3 nucleotides: TGTGCCAGCAGCTTAGATCATTGGGCCTCACGAAGCTACGAGCAGTACTTC. Amino acid sequence: CASSLDHWASRSYEQYF.

The J gene is TRBJ2-7, the V gene TRBV5-1; 7 bases map to TRBD2. The CDR3 totals 15 residues. J gave up 6 bases and V 4 bases, and 13 bases lay outside the gene matches. Germline V lookup: CDR1 SGHRS, CDR2 YFSETQ. CDR3 protein: CASSPFSGPISEQYF. CDR3 coding DNA: TGCGCCAGCAGCCCATTTAGCGGGCCTATATCCGAGCAGTACTTC.

The chain is built from TRBV7-3 and TRBJ2-5, with D hard to call. The CDR3 extends over 12 amino acids. Trimming shortened V by 2 bases and J by 7 bases, and 8 bases separated the two germline ends. Looked up from germline, CDR1 is SGHTA and CDR2 is FQGTGA. In DNA, the CDR3 is TGTGCCAGCAGCTTAGGCTATGGGACCCAGTACTTC. It is translated as CASSLGYGTQYF.

This clone was detected once. The V call is TRBV7-9, the J call TRBJ2-7, with TRBD1 identical over 9 bases. Germline V CDR1 and CDR2: SEHNR, FQNEAQ (reference sequence). The V and J ends lost 4 bases and 4 bases, in that order; junction bases with no gene match: 8. The length of the CDR3 is 15 residues. The CDR3 DNA is TGTGCCAGCAGCTCGGGGACAGGGCTGGGGTACGAGCAGTACTTC. Its translation: CASSSGTGLGYEQYF.

V usage is TRBV2 and J usage is TRBJ2-1; D could derive from TRBD1 or TRBD2 (6 bases each). V was cut by 6 bases and J by 10 bases, with 22 bases left in between. The length of the CDR3 is 15 residues. The germline V gene encodes CDR1 SNHLY and CDR2 FYNNEI. In DNA form, the CDR3 reads TGTGCCAGCAGCGCCCCGGGACAAGGGGACTTGGAGCAGTTCTTC. This gives the protein CASSAPGQGDLEQFF. Drawing the rest from reference TRBV2 and TRBJ2-1, the complete variable domain is EPEVTQTPSHQVTQMGQEVILRCVPISNHLYFYWYRQILGQKVEFLVSFYNNEISEKSEIFDDQFSVERPDGSNFTLKIRSTKLEDSAMYFCASSAPGQGDLEQFFGPGTRLTVL.

V is TRBV5-1 and J is TRBJ1-1; the D gene is possibly TRBD1 (5 bases). V dropped 2 bases and J dropped 5 bases, with 13 bases sitting between them. CDR1 and CDR2 from the germline V gene are SGHRS and YFSETQ. The CDR3 covers 14 residues. CDR3 amino acids: CASSFQGRGTEAFF. The CDR3, as DNA: TGCGCCAGCAGCTTTCAGGGAAGAGGAACTGAAGCTTTCTTT.

This chain joins TRBV15 and TRBJ2-7; 10 bases align to TRBD1. V lost 0 bases, J lost 6 bases, and 8 bases stayed unmatched. CDR1 is LNHNV and CDR2 is YYDKDF in the germline V gene (reference sequence). The CDR3 has 16 amino acids. The CDR3 protein is CATSRDLGQGYGEQYF. The CDR3 coding sequence is TGTGCCACCAGCAGAGATTTGGGACAGGGGTACGGCGAGCAGTACTTC.

The chain uses TRBV30 and TRBJ1-3; D is unclear. Germline CDR1 and CDR2: GTSNPN and SVGIG (reference sequence). Trimming took 6 bases from V and 0 from J, leaving 9 bases between them. CDR3 size: 13 residues. For the CDR3, the DNA is TGTGCCTGTAGCACTTTCTCTGGAAACACCATATATTTT. It is translated as CACSTFSGNTIYF.

The rearrangement uses TRBV7-3 and TRBJ2-3, with TRBD2 matching over 9 bases. J gave up 3 bases and V 0 bases, and 4 bases lay outside the gene matches. This CDR3 is 16 amino acids long. CDR1 is SGHTA and CDR2 is FQGTGA in the germline V gene. The CDR3 here is CASSLTSGRGTDTQYF. The CDR3 region has the DNA TGTGCCAGCAGCTTAACTAGCGGGAGAGGGACAGATACGCAGTATTTT.

A single count supports this clone. V gene TRBV6-5 combines with J gene TRBJ1-1; a weak D match, TRBD1 (5 bases). Germline V gives CDR1 MNHEY, CDR2 SVGAGI. This CDR3 region has 13 residues. The V gene lost 5 bases and the J gene lost 3 bases, with 10 bases spanning the gap. Written as DNA, the CDR3 is TGTGCCAGCAGTAGGGGTCGTGACACTGAAGCTTTCTTT. Amino acids: CASSRGRDTEAFF.

This clone was seen more than once but under ten times. V usage is TRBV2 and J usage is TRBJ2-2; 7 bases line up with TRBD1. Germline lookup yields CDR1 SNHLY and CDR2 FYNNEI. This CDR3 has 14 amino acids. The ends lost 3 bases at V and 6 bases at J; junction bases unmatched: 4. CDR3 sequence: CASSDYRGAGELFF. In nucleotides, the CDR3 is TGTGCCAGCAGTGATTACAGGGGCGCCGGGGAGCTGTTTTTT.

The rearrangement joins TRBV5-8 to TRBJ1-6; D is unresolved. V lost 5 bases and J lost 0, with 9 bases in between. The CDR3 has 15 residues. Germline V gene lookup returns CDR1 SGHTS and CDR2 YDEGEE. CDR3 protein: CASRVMSSYNSPLHF. CDR3 DNA sequence: TGTGCCAGCAGGGTGATGAGCTCCTATAATTCACCCCTCCACTTT.

The V and J genes are TRBV6-2 or TRBV6-3 and TRBJ2-7, with 10 positions matching TRBD2. With V trimmed by 4 bases and J by 3 bases, 6 bases remained unmatched. The CDR3 covers 15 residues. Germline V lookup: CDR1 MNHEY, CDR2 SVGEGT. CDR3 in DNA: TGTGCCAGCAGTTCTTACAGCGGGAGGGTCTACGAGCAGTACTTC. The encoded protein is CASSSYSGRVYEQYF.

This clone appeared a single time. J is TRBJ2-6 and V is TRBV9, with D possibly being TRBD1 (8 bases). The CDR3 runs 20 residues. Germline CDR1 and CDR2: SGDLS and YYNGEE. Trimming removed 0 bases from V and 1 base from J, with 20 bases in between. The CDR3 is CASSVDTLDREGSGANVLTF. CDR3 nucleotide sequence: TGTGCCAGCAGCGTAGATACCTTGGACAGGGAGGGATCTGGGGCCAACGTCCTGACTTTC.

The chain carries TRBV9 and TRBJ1-2; perhaps TRBD1 as D (5 bases). V lost 0 bases, J lost 2 bases, and 11 bases lay in between. Germline values: CDR1 SGDLS, CDR2 YYNGEE. This CDR3 has 15 residues. In nucleotides, the CDR3 is TGTGCCAGCAGCGTAGATGCTGGGGGGAACTATGGCTACACCTTC. This gives the protein CASSVDAGGNYGYTF.

The chain employs TRBV19 and TRBJ2-7, with unresolved D. The length of the CDR3 is 11 residues. Germline V gives CDR1 LNHDA, CDR2 SQIVND (reference sequence). Trimming shortened V by 8 bases and J by 4 bases, and 9 bases separated the two germline ends. CDR3 in DNA: TGTGCCAGTGGCCCTCGATACGAGCAGTACTTC. This gives the protein CASGPRYEQYF.

V and J are TRBV7-2 and TRBJ2-5; D remains ambiguous. V dropped 5 bases and J dropped 6 bases, with 13 bases sitting between them. Looked up from germline, CDR1 is SGHTA and CDR2 is FQGNSA. The CDR3 sequence is 13 residues long. The CDR3 is CASSPGGVKTQYF. For the CDR3, the DNA is TGTGCCAGCAGCCCGGGTGGGGTGAAGACCCAGTACTTC.

The chain is built from TRBV5-1 and TRBJ2-3; 10 bases are a match to TRBD2. Germline loops: CDR1 SGHRS, CDR2 YFSETQ. V was clipped by 1 base and J by 1 base; unmatched bases: 6. The CDR3 loop spans 17 amino acids. CDR3 region: CASSLSSGRRGTDTQYF. CDR3 bases: TGCGCCAGCAGCTTGTCTAGCGGGAGACGGGGCACAGATACGCAGTATTTT. The whole variable domain, remainder taken from reference TRBV5-1 and TRBJ2-3, is KAGVTQTPRYLIKTRGQQVTLSCSPISGHRSVSWYQQTPGQGLQFLFEYFSETQRNKGNFPGRFSGRQFSNSRSEMNVSTLELGDSALYLCASSLSSGRRGTDTQYFGPGTRLTVL.